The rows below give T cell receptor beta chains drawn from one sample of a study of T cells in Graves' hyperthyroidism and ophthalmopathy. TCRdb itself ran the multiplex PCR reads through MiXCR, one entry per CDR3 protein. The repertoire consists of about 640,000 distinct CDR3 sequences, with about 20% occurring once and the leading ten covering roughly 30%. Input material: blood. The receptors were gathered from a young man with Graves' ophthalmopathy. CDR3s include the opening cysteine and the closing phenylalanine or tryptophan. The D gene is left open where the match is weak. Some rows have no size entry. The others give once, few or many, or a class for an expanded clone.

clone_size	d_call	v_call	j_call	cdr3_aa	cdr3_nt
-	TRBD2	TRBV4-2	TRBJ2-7	CASSNSGTSYEQYF	TGTGCCAGCAGCAACTCTGGGACTAGCTACGAGCAGTACTTC
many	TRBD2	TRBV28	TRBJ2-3	CASSPLLAGPDTQYF	TGTGCCAGCAGTCCCCTGCTAGCGGGACCAGATACGCAGTATTTT
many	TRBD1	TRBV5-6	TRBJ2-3	CASSRLQGATDTQYF	TGTGCCAGCAGCAGGCTCCAGGGGGCTACAGATACGCAGTATTTT
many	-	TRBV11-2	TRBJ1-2	CASSSAEDRLSGGYTF	TGTGCCAGCAGCTCCGCCGAGGACAGACTATCTGGTGGCTACACCTTC
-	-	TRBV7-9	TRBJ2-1	CASSLAETSPSYYEQFF	TGTGCCAGCAGCTTAGCTGAGACTTCTCCATCGTACTACGAGCAGTTCTTC
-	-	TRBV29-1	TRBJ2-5	CSVKQVLQETQYF	TGCAGCGTGAAACAGGTCCTTCAAGAGACCCAGTACTTC
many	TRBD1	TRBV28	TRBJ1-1	CASSLLGRGTTEAFF	TGTGCCAGCAGTTTATTAGGCAGGGGGACGACTGAAGCTTTCTTT
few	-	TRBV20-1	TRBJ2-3	CSARIKDTQYF	TGCAGTGCTAGAATAAAAGATACGCAGTATTTT
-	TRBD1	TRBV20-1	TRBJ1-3	CSRGQGANTIYF	TGCAGTAGAGGACAGGGTGCCAACACCATATATTTT
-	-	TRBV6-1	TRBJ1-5	CASSENRVSNQPQHF	TGTGCCAGCAGTGAGAACAGGGTCAGCAATCAGCCCCAGCATTTT
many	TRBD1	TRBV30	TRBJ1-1	CACRDRRLNTEAFF	TGTGCCTGCCGGGACAGGCGGTTGAACACTGAAGCTTTCTTT
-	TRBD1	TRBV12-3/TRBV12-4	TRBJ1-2	CATDEAGTGAGYTF	TGTGCCACCGATGAAGCCGGGACAGGGGCTGGCTACACCTTC
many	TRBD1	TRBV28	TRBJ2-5	CASSLSDRGQETQYF	TGTGCCAGCAGTTTATCCGACAGGGGTCAAGAGACCCAGTACTTC
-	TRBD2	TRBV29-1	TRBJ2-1	CSVEVFAGVHNEQFF	TGCAGCGTTGAAGTGTTCGCGGGAGTCCACAATGAGCAGTTCTTC
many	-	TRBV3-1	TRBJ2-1	CASSQARGRNEQFF	TGTGCCAGCAGCCAAGCCCGGGGGAGGAATGAGCAGTTCTTC
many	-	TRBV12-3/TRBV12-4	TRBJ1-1	CASSIAARSEAFF	TGTGCCAGCAGTATAGCAGCCAGGTCTGAAGCTTTCTTT
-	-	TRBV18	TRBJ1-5	CASSHGGPSNQPQHF	TGTGCCAGCTCACACGGGGGGCCTAGCAATCAGCCCCAGCATTTT
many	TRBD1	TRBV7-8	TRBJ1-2	CASSPTGVLYGYTF	TGTGCCAGCAGCCCGACAGGGGTCCTCTATGGCTACACCTTC
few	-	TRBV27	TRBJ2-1	CASSTPRGPGSGEQFF	TGTGCCAGCAGTACGCCCCGGGGACCCGGTTCGGGTGAGCAGTTCTTC
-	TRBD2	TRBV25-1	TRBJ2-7	CASSARGTSGGYEQYF	TGTGCCAGCAGTGCCCGGGGGACTAGCGGGGGGTACGAGCAGTACTTC
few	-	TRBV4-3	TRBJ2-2	CASSQEPRGTANTGELFF	TGCGCCAGCAGCCAAGAGCCCCGCGGGACGGCGAACACCGGGGAGCTGTTTTTT
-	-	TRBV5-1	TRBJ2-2	CASSSVGVTGELFF	TGCGCCAGCAGCTCGGTCGGCGTCACCGGGGAACTGTTTTTT
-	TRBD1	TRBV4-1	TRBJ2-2	CASSGQGKGSGELFF	TGTGCCAGCAGCGGACAGGGAAAGGGGTCCGGGGAGCTGTTTTTT
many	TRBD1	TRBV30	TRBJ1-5	CAWSVQGASNQPQHF	TGTGCCTGGAGTGTACAGGGGGCAAGCAATCAGCCCCAGCATTTT
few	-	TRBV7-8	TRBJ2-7	CASSHQDYYEQYF	TGTGCCAGCAGCCACCAAGATTACTACGAGCAGTACTTC
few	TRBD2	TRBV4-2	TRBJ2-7	CASSQPTSGVYEQYF	TGTGCCAGCAGCCAACCTACTAGCGGAGTTTACGAGCAGTACTTC
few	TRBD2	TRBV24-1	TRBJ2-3	CATSALSGTSRTDTQYF	TGTGCCACCAGTGCCCTCTCCGGGACTAGCCGGACAGATACGCAGTATTTT
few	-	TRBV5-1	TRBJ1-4	CASSPSLSTNEKLFF	TGCGCCAGCAGCCCCTCCCTCTCAACTAATGAAAAACTGTTTTTT
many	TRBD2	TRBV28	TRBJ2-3	CASSRYSGMVTDTQYF	TGTGCCAGCAGTAGGTATAGCGGGATGGTCACAGATACGCAGTATTTT
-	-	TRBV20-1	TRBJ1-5	CSARARQYSNQPQHF	TGCAGTGCTAGAGCGCGTCAGTATAGCAATCAGCCCCAGCATTTT
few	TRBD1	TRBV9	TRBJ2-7	CASSLNPGTGIDEQYF	TGTGCCAGCAGCCTAAATCCCGGGACAGGGATCGACGAGCAGTACTTC
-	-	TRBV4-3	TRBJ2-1	CASSSRDGNEQFF	TGCGCCAGCAGCTCCCGGGACGGCAATGAGCAGTTCTTC
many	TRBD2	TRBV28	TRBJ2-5	CASSLRGEQETQYF	TGTGCCAGCAGTTTGCGGGGGGAGCAAGAGACCCAGTACTTC
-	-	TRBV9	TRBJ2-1	CASSVGSDQLFEQFF	TGTGCCAGCAGCGTAGGTTCGGACCAGCTATTTGAGCAGTTCTTC
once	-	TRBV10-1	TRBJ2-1	CASSENLSPTQFF	TGCGCCAGCAGTGAGAACCTGAGCCCGACGCAGTTCTTC
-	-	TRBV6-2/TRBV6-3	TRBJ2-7	CASSRQTYEQYF	TGTGCCAGCAGCCGCCAGACCTACGAGCAGTACTTC
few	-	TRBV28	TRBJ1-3	CASSPPGRFSGNTIYF	TGTGCCAGCAGTCCTCCGGGACGCTTCTCTGGAAACACCATATATTTT
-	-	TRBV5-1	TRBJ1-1	CASSPGLNKKAFF	TGCGCCAGCAGCCCGGGACTTAATAAGAAAGCTTTCTTT
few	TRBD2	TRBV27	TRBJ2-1	CASSLSIGGGPYNEQFF	TGTGCCAGCAGTTTATCGATCGGGGGAGGGCCCTACAATGAGCAGTTCTTC
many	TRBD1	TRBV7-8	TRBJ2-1	CASTKGQGGYNEQFF	TGTGCCAGCACCAAGGGACAGGGAGGATACAATGAGCAGTTCTTC
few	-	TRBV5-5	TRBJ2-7	CASSTTGIGSYEQYF	TGTGCCAGCAGTACCACAGGGATCGGCTCCTACGAGCAGTACTTC
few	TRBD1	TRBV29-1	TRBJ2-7	CSVGQNSYEQYF	TGCAGCGTGGGACAGAACTCCTACGAGCAGTACTTC
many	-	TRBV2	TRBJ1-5	CASSEEIEVGQPQHF	TGTGCCAGCAGTGAAGAAATCGAGGTGGGCCAGCCCCAGCATTTT
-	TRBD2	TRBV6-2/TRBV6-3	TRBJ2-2	CASSYSTGLADTGELFF	TGTGCCAGCAGTTACTCGACGGGCCTAGCGGACACCGGGGAGCTGTTTTTT
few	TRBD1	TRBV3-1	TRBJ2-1	CASSLSTGFYNEQFF	TGTGCCAGCAGCCTGTCGACAGGGTTCTACAATGAGCAGTTCTTC
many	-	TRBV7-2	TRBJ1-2	CASSFTFSRGANYGYTF	TGTGCCAGCAGCTTTACTTTCTCCCGGGGAGCTAACTATGGCTACACCTTC